Listed below are T cell receptor beta chains from one sample, sequenced in a study of high-grade serous ovarian cancer treatment subgroups. Repertoires were generated with immunoSEQ multiplex PCR, while TCRdb's copy carries only in-frame clones and drops some. The repertoire holds just over 35,000 clones, about 80% seen once, with 3% to 3.5% in the top ten. Material: tumor tissue. The source of these receptors is a human donor with high-grade serous ovarian cancer. Each CDR3 is given with its conserved first and last residue. The D gene is left open where the match is weak. Clone size is given for some rows only: seen once, a few or many times, or a class if the clone is expanded.

TRBJ2-5,NA,12,TRBV7-3,NA,TGTGCCAGCAGCTCTACTACTGGGGCCCAGTACTTC,CASSSTTGAQYF
TRBJ2-3,NA,19,TRBV15,NA,TGTGCCACCAGCTCATCGGGGGCGGGGACTACACACCGCACAGATACGCAGTATTTT,CATSSSGAGTTHRTDTQYF
TRBJ2-7,NA,14,TRBV7-9,NA,TGTGCCAGCAGCTTAGTTCCACCCGCCTACGAGCAGTACTTC,CASSLVPPAYEQYF
TRBJ1-5,NA,16,TRBV4-2,NA,TGTGCCAGCAGCCCAGAACAGAATTATGGCAATCAGCCCCAGCATTTT,CASSPEQNYGNQPQHF
TRBJ2-5,TRBD2,13,TRBV7-7,few,TGTGCCAGCAGCCCCGGGGGGGGCCAGGGCCAGTACTTC,CASSPGGGQGQYF
TRBJ2-3,TRBD1,17,TRBV5-1,NA,TGCGCCAGCAGCTTGGGCCACCGGGACAGGTCCACAGATACGCAGTATTTT,CASSLGHRDRSTDTQYF
TRBJ2-1,NA,15,TRBV7-8,NA,TGTGCCAGCAGCTTGGGGGGGACAACCAGCAATGAGCAGTTCTTC,CASSLGGTTSNEQFF
TRBJ1-5,TRBD1,15,TRBV27,NA,TGTGCCAGCAGGTTACAGGGGATGAGCAATCAGCCCCAGCATTTT,CASRLQGMSNQPQHF
TRBJ2-5,TRBD1,13,TRBV7-2,NA,TGTGCCAGCAGCGCACAGGGGGCAAAGACCCAGTACTTC,CASSAQGAKTQYF
TRBJ1-5,NA,14,TRBV18,few,TGTGCCAGCTCACCATACCAGGGAGATCAGCCCCAGCATTTT,CASSPYQGDQPQHF
TRBJ2-7,NA,13,TRBV7-3,NA,TGTGCCAGCAGTTTAAAGGGGTGGGGAGAGCAGTACTTC,CASSLKGWGEQYF
TRBJ2-2,NA,15,TRBV27,NA,TGTGCCAGCAGTAGACTAGGGGCGAACACCGGGGAGCTGTTTTTT,CASSRLGANTGELFF
TRBJ2-3,NA,17,TRBV11-2,once,TGTGCCAGCAGACCCGCCAGAGGCGGAGGTTACACAGATACGCAGTATTTT,CASRPARGGGYTDTQYF
TRBJ2-2,TRBD2,14,TRBV19,NA,TGTGCCAGCCACCTAGCGGTAAACACCGGGGAGCTGTTTTTT,CASHLAVNTGELFF
TRBJ2-7,TRBD1,14,TRBV5-4,NA,TGTGCCAGCAGCCTGTGGGACAGCACCTACGAGCAGTACTTC,CASSLWDSTYEQYF
TRBJ1-2,TRBD1,13,TRBV7-8,few,TGTGCCAGCAGCCGGGACAGGGACTATGGCTACACCTTC,CASSRDRDYGYTF
TRBJ2-2,NA,16,TRBV4-3,once,TGCGCCAGCAGCCAACAGACAGCCTCGAACACCGGGGAGCTGTTTTTT,CASSQQTASNTGELFF
TRBJ1-5,NA,15,TRBV28,NA,TGTGCCAGCAGTCCAGACAGGCCCGCAAATCAGCCCCAGCATTTT,CASSPDRPANQPQHF
TRBJ1-1,NA,17,TRBV5-6,NA,TGTGCCAGCAGCCTGAGGGTTTCGGGCAGCCTGAACACTGAAGCTTTCTTT,CASSLRVSGSLNTEAFF
TRBJ1-3,NA,12,TRBV28,NA,TGTGCCAGCAGTTTGGTGGGAAACACCATATATTTT,CASSLVGNTIYF
TRBJ1-2,TRBD1,14,TRBV7-2,NA,TGTGCCAGCAGTCGGGACAGGGGCGGGTATGGCTACACCTTC,CASSRDRGGYGYTF
TRBJ2-7,NA,16,TRBV7-8,NA,TGTGCCAGCAGCCCCACCCGGGACATAAAGTCCTACGAGCAGTACTTC,CASSPTRDIKSYEQYF
TRBJ2-5,TRBD1,13,TRBV7-3,NA,TGTGCCAGCAGCAGGGACAGGGGGGAGACCCAGTACTTC,CASSRDRGETQYF
TRBJ2-1,NA,15,TRBV19,NA,TGTGCCAGCTCATTCTCCGGGGGCCTCTACAATGAGCAGTTCTTC,CASSFSGGLYNEQFF
TRBJ2-4,TRBD2,16,TRBV28,NA,TGTGCCAGCAGTACTAGCGGGAGGCTAGCCAAAAACATTCAGTACTTC,CASSTSGRLAKNIQYF
TRBJ2-1,NA,14,TRBV9,once,TGTGCCAGCAGCGCCGAGAAACAGGGTCATGAGCAGTTCTTC,CASSAEKQGHEQFF
TRBJ2-7,TRBD2,15,TRBV4-1,NA,TGCGCCAGCAGCCCGAGGGAGCGGGAGTACTACGAGCAGTACTTC,CASSPREREYYEQYF
TRBJ2-7,TRBD1,13,TRBV6-5,NA,TGTGCCAGCAGGCGACAGGGGAGCTACGAGCAGTACTTC,CASRRQGSYEQYF
TRBJ1-2,TRBD1,15,TRBV19,NA,TGTGCCAGTAGTGGTGCCGGGACAGCCTCCTATGGCTACACCTTC,CASSGAGTASYGYTF
TRBJ2-2,NA,18,TRBV12-5,medium-sized,TGTGCTAGTGGTCTGATCCATGACGGACAGACGAACACCGGGGAGCTGTTTTTT,CASGLIHDGQTNTGELFF
TRBJ2-3,TRBD2,18,TRBV7-2,NA,TGTGCCAGCAGCCGGCGACTAGCGGGGGCCCAGAGCACAGATACGCAGTATTTT,CASSRRLAGAQSTDTQYF
TRBJ2-7,NA,14,TRBV27,NA,TGTGCCAGCAGTCGACTATCGGACTTTTACGAGCAGTACTTC,CASSRLSDFYEQYF
TRBJ1-5,NA,15,TRBV7-8,NA,TGTGCCAGCAGCTTAGGGATCAATAGCAATCAGCCCCAGCATTTT,CASSLGINSNQPQHF
TRBJ2-7,NA,13,TRBV7-2,NA,TGTGCCAGCAGCGAAGGACCCTCTTACGAGCAGTACTTC,CASSEGPSYEQYF
TRBJ1-1,NA,15,TRBV28,NA,TGTGCCAGCAGTCCCGGCGGACACTTGAACACTGAAGCTTTCTTT,CASSPGGHLNTEAFF
TRBJ2-7,NA,13,TRBV27,NA,TGTGCCAGCGCCGAGGGGGAGCTGTACGAGCAGTACTTC,CASAEGELYEQYF
TRBJ2-7,TRBD2,16,TRBV28,few,TGTGCCAGCAGTCCCGGGCAGCGGGGGCTTACCTACGAGCAGTACTTC,CASSPGQRGLTYEQYF
TRBJ2-1,TRBD2,14,TRBV30,NA,TGTGCCTGGAGTAGCCTAGCGGGAGTCAATGAGCAGTTCTTC,CAWSSLAGVNEQFF
TRBJ2-5,NA,15,TRBV4-1,NA,TGCGCCAGCAGCCCAGGGTCGGGGACTGGGGGGACCCAGTACTTC,CASSPGSGTGGTQYF
TRBJ2-7,NA,13,TRBV2,few,TGTGCCAGCTGCCCCGGGCCCACCTACGAGCAGTACTTC,CASCPGPTYEQYF
TRBJ1-2,TRBD1,14,TRBV5-1,NA,TGCGCCAGCAGCCCACAAGACAGGGGGCCTGGCTACACCTTC,CASSPQDRGPGYTF